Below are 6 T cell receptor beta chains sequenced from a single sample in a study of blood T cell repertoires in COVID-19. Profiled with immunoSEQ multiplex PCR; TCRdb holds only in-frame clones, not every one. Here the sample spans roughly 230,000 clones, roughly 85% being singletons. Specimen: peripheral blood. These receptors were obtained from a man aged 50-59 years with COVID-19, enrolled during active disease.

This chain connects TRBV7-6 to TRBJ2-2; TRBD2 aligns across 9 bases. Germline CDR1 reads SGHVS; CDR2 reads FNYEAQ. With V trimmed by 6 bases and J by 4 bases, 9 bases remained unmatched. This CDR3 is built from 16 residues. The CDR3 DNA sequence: TGTGCCAGCAGAGATCGACTAGCGGAGTTCACCGGGGAGCTGTTTTTT. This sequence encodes CASRDRLAEFTGELFF.

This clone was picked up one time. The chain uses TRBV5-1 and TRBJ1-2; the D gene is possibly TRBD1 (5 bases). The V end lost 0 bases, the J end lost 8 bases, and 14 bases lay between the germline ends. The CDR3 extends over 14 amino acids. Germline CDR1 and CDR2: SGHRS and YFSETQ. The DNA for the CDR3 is TGCGCCAGCAGCTTGGAGGTGCAGGGTGAGGGCTACACCTTC. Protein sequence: CASSLEVQGEGYTF.

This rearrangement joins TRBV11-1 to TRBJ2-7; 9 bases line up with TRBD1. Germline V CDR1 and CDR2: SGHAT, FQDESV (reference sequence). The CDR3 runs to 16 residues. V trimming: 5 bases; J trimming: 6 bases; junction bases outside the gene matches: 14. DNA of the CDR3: TGTGCCAGCAGCAAAACGCCGGGACAGGGATTGGGCGAGCAGTACTTC. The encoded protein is CASSKTPGQGLGEQYF. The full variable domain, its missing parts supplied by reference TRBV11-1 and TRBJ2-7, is EAEVAQSPRYKITEKSQAVAFWCDPISGHATLYWYRQILGQGPELLVQFQDESVVDDSQLPKDRFSAERLKGVDSTLKIQPAELGDSAMYLCASSKTPGQGLGEQYFGPGTRLTVT.

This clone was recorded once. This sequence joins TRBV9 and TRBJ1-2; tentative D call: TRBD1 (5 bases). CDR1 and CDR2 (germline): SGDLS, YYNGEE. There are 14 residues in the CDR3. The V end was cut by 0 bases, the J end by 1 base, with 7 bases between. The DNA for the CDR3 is TGTGCCAGCAGCGTAGACAGGAGTAACTATGGCTACACCTTC. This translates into CASSVDRSNYGYTF.

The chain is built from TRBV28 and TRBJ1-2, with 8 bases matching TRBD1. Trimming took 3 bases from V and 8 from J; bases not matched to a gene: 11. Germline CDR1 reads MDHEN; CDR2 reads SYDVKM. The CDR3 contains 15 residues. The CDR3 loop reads CASSLVPGGAGGYTF. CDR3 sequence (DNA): TGTGCCAGCAGTTTGGTCCCAGGGGGCGCAGGGGGCTACACCTTC.

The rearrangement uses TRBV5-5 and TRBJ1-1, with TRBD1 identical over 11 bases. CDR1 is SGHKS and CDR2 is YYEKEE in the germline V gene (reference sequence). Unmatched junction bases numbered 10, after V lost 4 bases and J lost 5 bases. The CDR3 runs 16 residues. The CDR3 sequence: CASSPGQGARGTEAFF. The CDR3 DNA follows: TGTGCCAGCAGCCCCGGACAGGGGGCAAGAGGGACTGAAGCTTTCTTT. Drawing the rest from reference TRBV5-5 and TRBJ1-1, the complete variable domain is DAGVTQSPTHLIKTRGQQVTLRCSPISGHKSVSWYQQVLGQGPQFIFQYYEKEERGRGNFPDRFSARQFPNYSSELNVNALLLGDSALYLCASSPGQGARGTEAFFGQGTRLTVV.